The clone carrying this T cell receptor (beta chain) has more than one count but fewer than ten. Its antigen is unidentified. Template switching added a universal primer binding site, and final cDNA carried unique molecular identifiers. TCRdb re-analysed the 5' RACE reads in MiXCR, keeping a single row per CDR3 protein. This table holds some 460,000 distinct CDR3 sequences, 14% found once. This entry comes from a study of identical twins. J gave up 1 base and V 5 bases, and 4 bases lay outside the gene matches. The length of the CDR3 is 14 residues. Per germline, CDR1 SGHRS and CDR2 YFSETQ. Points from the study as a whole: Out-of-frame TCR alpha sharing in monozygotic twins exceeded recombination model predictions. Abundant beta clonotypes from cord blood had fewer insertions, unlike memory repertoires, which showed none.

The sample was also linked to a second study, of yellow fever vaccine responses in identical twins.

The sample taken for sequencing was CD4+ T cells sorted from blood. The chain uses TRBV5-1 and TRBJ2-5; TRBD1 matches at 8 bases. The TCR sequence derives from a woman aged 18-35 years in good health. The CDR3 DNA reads TGCGCCAGCAGGTTTACAGGGGGCCAAGAGACCCAGTACTTC. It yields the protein CASRFTGGQETQYF.